The rows below give T cell receptor beta chains drawn from one sample of a study of identical twins. TCRdb fed the 5' RACE reads into MiXCR, producing one record per CDR3 protein. In the table there are some 270,000 distinct CDR3 sequences, roughly 8% of which are singletons. These same data were also listed under a study on yellow fever vaccine responses in identical twins.

Sequenced input: CD8+ T cells sorted from blood. The receptors derive from a young woman in good health. CDR3s include the opening cysteine and the closing phenylalanine or tryptophan. Each record gives: J gene, D gene, V gene, clone size, CDR3 DNA, CDR3 protein. D genes are given only for firm matches. Clone size is given for some rows only: seen once, a few or many times, or a class if the clone is expanded.

>TRBJ2-7|.|TRBV7-9|.
TGTGCCAGCGCCCTGGGCAGCTACGAGCAGTACTTC
CASALGSYEQYF
>TRBJ2-7|.|TRBV9|few
TGTGCCAGCGGAACCGGGACAGTGCGGGATGAGCAGTACTTC
CASGTGTVRDEQYF
>TRBJ2-1|TRBD2|TRBV4-3|.
TGCGCCAGCAGCCAAGTAGCGGGGGCCTACAATGAGCAGTTCTTC
CASSQVAGAYNEQFF
>TRBJ2-1|.|TRBV7-9|.
TGTGCCAGCAGCCACGAATTGGGTCCCAATGAGCAGTTCTTC
CASSHELGPNEQFF
>TRBJ2-7|TRBD1|TRBV7-9|.
TGTGCCAGCAGCTCGGACAGGGCTGGGGAGCAGTACTTC
CASSSDRAGEQYF
>TRBJ1-4|.|TRBV6-1|few
TGTGCCAGCAGGTTGACAGTTGCAACTAATGAAAAACTGTTTTTT
CASRLTVATNEKLFF
>TRBJ2-7|TRBD1|TRBV30|few
TGTGCCTGGGGTACCGGGACAGGGCTCTACGAGCAGTACTTC
CAWGTGTGLYEQYF
>TRBJ2-7|.|TRBV29-1|many
TGCAGCGTGAATGTTGTGGGCTACGAGCAGTACTTC
CSVNVVGYEQYF
>TRBJ2-3|.|TRBV7-9|.
TGTGCCAGCAGCTTACTCCATGGCCCCACAGATACGCAGTATTTT
CASSLLHGPTDTQYF
>TRBJ2-7|TRBD1|TRBV4-3|many
TGCGCCAGCAGCCAAGTCACCGGGACAGCATACGAGCAGTACTTC
CASSQVTGTAYEQYF
>TRBJ2-3|.|TRBV11-2|few
TGTGCCAGCAGCTTGGCGGTATACACAGATACGCAGTATTTT
CASSLAVYTDTQYF
>TRBJ2-7|TRBD1|TRBV19|few
TGTGCCAGTAGTCCCGCCGGGACAGGGGGCGACGAGCAGTACTTC
CASSPAGTGGDEQYF
>TRBJ1-1|.|TRBV4-2|few
TGTGCCAGCAGCCAAGACCCTGGATCAGAACCCGCTGAAGCTTTCTTT
CASSQDPGSEPAEAFF
>TRBJ2-7|.|TRBV10-3|.
TGTGCCATCAGTGAAGATATCGGTTTGGGGTTCTACGAGCAGTACTTC
CAISEDIGLGFYEQYF
>TRBJ2-1|TRBD2|TRBV7-8|few
TGTGCCAGCAGCTTAGTACTGGCGGGAGCGAGCAATGAGCAGTTCTTC
CASSLVLAGASNEQFF
>TRBJ2-3|.|TRBV25-1|many
TGTGCCAGCAGTGAATATATCAGTGATTCGGACACAGATACGCAGTATTTT
CASSEYISDSDTDTQYF
>TRBJ2-3|.|TRBV27|many
TGTGCCAGCGGACACCCAGGACAAGTCTACACAGATACGCAGTATTTT
CASGHPGQVYTDTQYF
>TRBJ2-7|.|TRBV20-1|many
TGCAGTGCTAGAGCCTCGGGGAGGATCCAGTACTTC
CSARASGRIQYF
>TRBJ2-1|TRBD2|TRBV2|.
TGTGCCACTACTAGCGTCCACTCCTACAATGAGCAGTTCTTC
CATTSVHSYNEQFF
>TRBJ1-2|TRBD1|TRBV27|.
TGTGCCAGCTCCTACAGGGGCTCCACCTATGGCTACACCTTC
CASSYRGSTYGYTF
>TRBJ1-2|.|TRBV6-1|.
TGTGCCAGCAGATCCTGGCAGGGCAACTATGGCTACACCTTC
CASRSWQGNYGYTF
>TRBJ2-7|TRBD1|TRBV11-2|few
TGTGCCAGCAGCTTAGCAGCCGGGACAGCGACCTACGAGCAGTACTTC
CASSLAAGTATYEQYF
>TRBJ2-7|.|TRBV20-1|.
TGCAGTGCTAGGTTCAGGGAATCTTACTACGAGCAGTACTTC
CSARFRESYYEQYF
>TRBJ2-1|.|TRBV7-9|few
TGTGCCAGCAGAGGGGGGGTCAACCAGATAAATGAGCAGTTCTTC
CASRGGVNQINEQFF
>TRBJ2-2|.|TRBV28|.
TGTGCCAGCAGTTCCCCCGGGACTCGGGGCACCGGGGAGCTGTTTTTT
CASSSPGTRGTGELFF
>TRBJ2-1|TRBD2|TRBV20-1|.
TGCAGTGCTCCACGGGGGGGCCCGTACAATGAGCAGTTCTTC
CSAPRGGPYNEQFF
>TRBJ2-1|.|TRBV7-3|few
TGTGCCAGCAGCTTGGGGGGATGGGATGAGCAGTTCTTC
CASSLGGWDEQFF
>TRBJ2-7|TRBD2|TRBV29-1|many
TGCAGCGTTGAGACGGGAGGACCCTACGAGCAGTACTTC
CSVETGGPYEQYF
>TRBJ2-1|.|TRBV12-3/TRBV12-4|.
TGTGCCAGCAGTTTTCAGGTGGGCAATGAGCAGTTCTTC
CASSFQVGNEQFF
>TRBJ1-2|.|TRBV9|.
TGTGCCAGCAGCGTAGGAGAGGGTAATAGGGATGGCTACACCTTC
CASSVGEGNRDGYTF
>TRBJ2-7|.|TRBV2|.
TGTGCCAGCCTCATAAAGATCAACGAGCAGTACTTC
CASLIKINEQYF
>TRBJ2-2|.|TRBV6-4|.
TGTGCCAGCAGTGACTCGGCGGCGGGATTAAACACCGGGGAGCTGTTTTTT
CASSDSAAGLNTGELFF
>TRBJ1-5|.|TRBV15|few
TGTGCCACCAGCAGGCTCCGGGACACCTATCAGCCCCAGCATTTT
CATSRLRDTYQPQHF
>TRBJ2-5|TRBD1|TRBV4-3|.
TGCGCCAGCAGCCATAGGATTACCGGGACAGGGGGCGAAGAGACCCAGTACTTC
CASSHRITGTGGEETQYF
>TRBJ2-1|.|TRBV27|many
TGTGCCAGCAGTTCCCGACTGAGCTCCTACAATGAGCAGTTCTTC
CASSSRLSSYNEQFF
>TRBJ2-3|.|TRBV12-3/TRBV12-4|.
TGTGCCAGCAGTCTACAGGGCCGCACAGATACGCAGTATTTT
CASSLQGRTDTQYF
>TRBJ2-1|.|TRBV20-1|few
TGCAGTGCTACCCCAGGGTTGCCGGCCGACGAGCAGTTCTTC
CSATPGLPADEQFF
>TRBJ2-2|.|TRBV6-1|.
TGTGCCAGCAGTCCGGGTCCAAACACCGGGGAGCTGTTTTTT
CASSPGPNTGELFF
>TRBJ2-1|TRBD2|TRBV27|few
TGTGCCAGCAGTTTTGACGCGGGGGGGCCTTACAATGAGCAGTTCTTC
CASSFDAGGPYNEQFF
>TRBJ2-3|.|TRBV10-3|.
TGTGCCATCACATCGGGGGGCTCTAGCACAGATACGCAGTATTTT
CAITSGGSSTDTQYF
>TRBJ2-1|.|TRBV7-6|few
TGTGCCAGCAGCTTAGAGGGCGTCGGGGCGGATGAGCAGTTCTTC
CASSLEGVGADEQFF
>TRBJ2-7|.|TRBV6-1|.
TGTGCCAGCAGTCCCGATGCAACCTCCTACGAGCAGTACTTC
CASSPDATSYEQYF
>TRBJ2-7|TRBD1|TRBV5-1|few
TGCGCCAGCAGCTTGGTTCCCGGGGCGCCACCAAAGACAGGGCCCGAGCAGTACTTC
CASSLVPGAPPKTGPEQYF
>TRBJ2-1|TRBD2|TRBV25-1|many
TGTGCCAGCAGAGAGACTAGCGGGAGGGCTAGTCTGGACAATGAGCAGTTCTTC
CASRETSGRASLDNEQFF
>TRBJ2-7|TRBD1|TRBV15|few
TGTGCCACCAGCAGGGGCGGACAGGGGGTCTACTATGGCGAGCAGTACTTC
CATSRGGQGVYYGEQYF
>TRBJ2-1|TRBD2|TRBV6-4|few
TGTGCCAGCAGTGAGGCTAGCGGGAGGGCTTTTGAGCAGTTCTTC
CASSEASGRAFEQFF
>TRBJ2-7|TRBD1|TRBV19|few
TGTGCCAGTAGCTCGGGACAGGGAGTAGGCTACGAGCAGTACTTC
CASSSGQGVGYEQYF
>TRBJ2-5|.|TRBV5-1|few
TGCGCCAGCAGCTTGCCGCTGGGGGCGTCCGAAGAGACCCAGTACTTC
CASSLPLGASEETQYF
>TRBJ2-7|.|TRBV28|few
TGTGCCAGCAGTAAGAGGGAGAGCTCCTACGAGCAGTACTTC
CASSKRESSYEQYF
>TRBJ2-7|TRBD2|TRBV20-1|few
TGCAGTGCTTCACCGAGGCTTTCCGGGACTAGCGGGGCCATGGACGAGCAGTACTTC
CSASPRLSGTSGAMDEQYF
>TRBJ2-1|.|TRBV9|.
TGTGCCAGCAGTTTAAGGGGGGCTTTGGATGAGCAGTTCTTC
CASSLRGALDEQFF
>TRBJ2-2|TRBD2|TRBV12-5|many
TGTGCTAGTGGTCACGGGACTAGCGTGTCCGGGGAGCTGTTTTTT
CASGHGTSVSGELFF